One and the same sample provided the 28 T cell receptor beta chains below, sequenced in a study of CD8 T cells in ankylosing spondylitis (dated by TCRdb to about 2017). The library was produced with 5' RACE. Sequenced using an Illumina HiSeq 2500. TCRdb reworked the public reads: Q25 trimming with fastp, MiXCR clone assembly, productive beta chains retained. Identical CDR3 proteins give one entry, which carries the most common genes and DNA. This sample is represented by 50,000 to 65,000 distinct CDR3 sequences; 6.5% to 8% of them were singletons. The top ten clones comprise approximately 8% of the sample. The sample comprised blood, either unsorted or a sorted T cell fraction (not recorded which). The receptors shown here come from a female donor with ankylosing spondylitis or in good health (not recorded which).

This clonotype has ten or more counts. The chain has TRBV20-1 and TRBJ1-6, with TRBD1 as a possible D gene (6 bases). The germline gives CDR1 DFQATT, CDR2 SNEGSKA (reference sequence). CDR3 size: 13 residues. V lost 4 bases and J 9 bases, leaving 13 bases between the germline ends. This CDR3 reads CSANIGGSSPLHF. The CDR3 DNA is TGCAGTGCTAATATCGGGGGCTCTTCACCCCTCCACTTT.

This rearrangement joins TRBV6-1 to TRBJ1-5; 9 bases map to TRBD1. The CDR3 contains 14 residues. V was clipped by 5 bases and J by 6 bases; unmatched bases: 5. Germline CDR1 reads MNHNS; CDR2 reads SASEGT. The CDR3 DNA follows: TGTGCCAGCAGTCGGGGACAGGGAGGTCAGCCCCAGCATTTT. It codes for CASSRGQGGQPQHF.

The sample holds many counts of this clonotype. The chain is built from TRBV12-3 or TRBV12-4 and TRBJ1-2; D gene unclear. V was pared by 5 bases and J by 8 bases, with 15 bases between. CDR3 size: 13 residues. CDR3 nucleotides: TGTGCCAGCAGTCCGCCAGCCTTATTAGGCTACACCTTC. Amino acid sequence: CASSPPALLGYTF.

This clonotype came up many times. V is TRBV5-1 and J is TRBJ2-1; D could derive from TRBD1 or TRBD2 (5 bases each). The CDR3 runs 15 residues. Germline CDR1 and CDR2: SGHRS and YFSETQ. Trimming took off 2 bases at V and 2 bases at J, with 11 bases between the two ends. CDR3 coding DNA: TGCGCCAGCAGCTTAGGGGACGGAGCCTACAATGAGCAGTTCTTC. Residues: CASSLGDGAYNEQFF.

In this sample, this clonotype turned up many times. The genes are TRBV20-1 and TRBJ1-1, with D possibly TRBD1 on 6 matching bases. The CDR3 consists of 15 residues. Trimming pared 2 bases from V and 5 bases from J, leaving 18 bases between. Germline lookup yields CDR1 DFQATT and CDR2 SNEGSKA (reference sequence). In DNA, the CDR3 is TGCAGTGCTAGAAGTTCCCAGGGGAGGTCGACTGAAGCTTTCTTT. It yields the protein CSARSSQGRSTEAFF.

The chain recombines TRBV12-5 with TRBJ2-1, with 7 nucleotides matching TRBD1. Trimming removed 6 bases from V and 5 bases from J; junction bases left unmatched: 7. The length of the CDR3 is 14 residues. Germline V gives CDR1 LGHNT, CDR2 FRNRAP. The CDR3 spells CASGPQGFDNEQFF. The CDR3 coding sequence is TGTGCTAGTGGGCCACAGGGGTTCGACAATGAGCAGTTCTTC.

The V and J genes are TRBV18 and TRBJ1-1, with 8 bases that match TRBD1. Per the germline V gene, CDR1 is KGHSH and CDR2 is LQKENI. The CDR3 spans 15 residues. V was clipped by 5 bases and J by 7 bases; unmatched bases: 12. CDR3 sequence: CASSFTQGASGEAFF. Here the CDR3 DNA reads TGTGCCAGCTCATTCACTCAGGGGGCCTCGGGTGAAGCTTTCTTT.

This clonotype came up many times. The chain combines TRBV6-6 with TRBJ1-1; tentative D call: TRBD1 (5 bases). The CDR3 is 15 residues long. Trimming cost V 5 bases and J 3 bases, with 16 bases left between them. CDR1 MNHNY and CDR2 SVGAGI come from the germline V gene (reference sequence). The CDR3 DNA reads as TGTGCCAGCAGTCTTCAGCGTCCCAGGGACACTGAAGCTTTCTTT. Translating it yields CASSLQRPRDTEAFF.

The chain carries TRBV6-1 and TRBJ1-2; D is unresolved. The CDR3 consists of 15 residues. The V end lost 4 bases, the J end lost 2 bases, and 14 bases lay between the germline ends. CDR1 and CDR2 (germline): MNHNS, SASEGT. The CDR3 coding sequence is TGTGCCAGCAGTGGGATCTTGAGTCAAAACTATGGCTACACCTTC. Protein: CASSGILSQNYGYTF.

This clonotype came up many times. The rearrangement links TRBV7-3 to TRBJ2-1; D unclear. Germline assignment: CDR1 SGHTA and CDR2 FQGTGA. With 1 base removed from V and 3 bases from J, the gap between germline ends came to 10 bases. The CDR3 sequence is 15 residues long. CDR3 residues: CASSLNRADYNEQFF. The CDR3 DNA reads as TGTGCCAGCAGCTTAAATAGGGCGGACTACAATGAGCAGTTCTTC.

This clonotype has more than one count but fewer than ten. The chain links TRBV11-3 to TRBJ2-7, with D perhaps being TRBD1 or TRBD2 (6 bases each). The CDR3 runs 16 residues. The germline V and J ends were trimmed by 2 bases and 1 base, with 15 bases remaining between them. Per the germline V gene, CDR1 is SGHNT and CDR2 is YENEEA. The CDR3 sequence is CASSLPGAGKSYEQYF. CDR3 nucleotides: TGTGCCAGCAGCTTACCGGGGGCGGGAAAATCCTACGAGCAGTACTTC.

This clonotype occurred many times. The chain has TRBV20-1 and TRBJ2-1; TRBD2 matches 9 bases. The length of the CDR3 is 14 residues. The junction had 10 bases not matched to a gene; V was cut back by 4 bases and J by 9 bases. Germline V gene sequence: CDR1 DFQATT, CDR2 SNEGSKA (reference sequence). The CDR3 spells CSATKPGTSLEQFF. As DNA, the CDR3 is TGCAGTGCTACCAAACCCGGGACTAGCCTTGAGCAGTTCTTC.

This clonotype occurred many times. This sequence joins TRBV10-3 and TRBJ1-1; unclear D gene. This CDR3 spans 15 amino acids. V shed 0 bases and J shed 0 bases, with 8 bases lying between them. CDR1 and CDR2 (germline): ENHRY, SYGVKD. The CDR3 region has the DNA TGTGCCATCAGTGAGTCGGAGCCTTTGAACACTGAAGCTTTCTTT. Its protein product is CAISESEPLNTEAFF.

The genes are TRBV12-2 and TRBJ1-5. TRBV12-2 is labeled a pseudogene. The CDR3 is 16 residues long. CDR3 nucleotide sequence: TGTGCAAGTCGCCGAGACGCAGGGAGGGTTGATCAGCCCCAGCATTTT. Amino acid sequence: CASRRDAGRVDQPQHF.

This clonotype is deemed medium-sized. V and J are TRBV5-1 and TRBJ2-7, with D uncertain. Trimming cost V 2 bases and J 4 bases, with 22 bases left between them. The germline V gene has CDR1 SGHRS and CDR2 YFSETQ. This CDR3 contains 17 residues. The CDR3 DNA is TGCGCCAGCAGCTTTTCCAGGATCCTTCGTGGGTATTACGAGCAGTACGTC. This sequence encodes CASSFSRILRGYYEQYV.

This clonotype was picked up many times. The chain employs TRBV5-1 and TRBJ1-5; weak D call: TRBD1 (6 bases). CDR1 SGHRS and CDR2 YFSETQ come from the germline V gene. Trimming took off 0 bases at V and 3 bases at J, with 10 bases between the two ends. This CDR3 is built from 15 residues. The CDR3 loop reads CASSLASGVNQPQHF. DNA for the CDR3: TGCGCCAGCAGCTTGGCCTCAGGGGTCAATCAGCCCCAGCATTTT.

Ten or more counts support this clonotype. The rearrangement uses TRBV5-1 and TRBJ2-2, with TRBD1 identical over 7 bases. The CDR3 covers 16 residues. Looked up from germline, CDR1 is SGHRS and CDR2 is YFSETQ. J was trimmed by 0 bases and V by 0 bases; bases with no gene match: 2. The CDR3: CASSLVGTANTGELFF. The CDR3 nucleotides read TGCGCCAGCAGCTTGGTCGGGACAGCGAACACCGGGGAGCTGTTTTTT.

There are many counts of this clonotype. This chain uses TRBV27 with TRBJ2-1, with a tentative D call TRBD1 (5 bases). V was cut by 3 bases and J by 4 bases, with 7 bases left in between. The CDR3 has 13 amino acids. Germline CDR1 and CDR2: MNHEY and SMNVEV (reference sequence). CDR3 sequence reads: CASSLKGYNEQFF. In nucleotides, the CDR3 is TGTGCCAGCAGTTTGAAGGGGTACAATGAGCAGTTCTTC.

This clonotype was seen at least ten times. The chain employs TRBV9 and TRBJ2-2, with D uncertain. The length of the CDR3 is 15 residues. In germline, CDR1 is SGDLS, CDR2 YYNGEE. The V end was cut by 6 bases, the J end by 2 bases, with 14 bases between. Written as DNA, the CDR3 is TGTGCCAGCATCCCGGGCCCGAGAAACACCGGGGAGCTGTTTTTT. As protein: CASIPGPRNTGELFF.

This clonotype was picked up many times. This sequence joins TRBV28 and TRBJ1-5; the D is unclear. The CDR3 totals 14 residues. Trimming removed 2 bases at V and 3 bases at J, with 8 bases between. Germline CDR1 MDHEN, CDR2 SYDVKM. For the CDR3, the DNA is TGTGCCAGCAGTTTAAAAGTTCTCAATCAGCCCCAGCATTTT. Translation: CASSLKVLNQPQHF.

This clonotype showed up many times. The rearrangement links TRBV5-1 to TRBJ2-1; D gene uncertain. Germline CDR1 is SGHRS and CDR2 is YFSETQ. This CDR3 spans 15 amino acids. V was clipped by 0 bases and J by 1 base, with 8 bases between them. The CDR3, as DNA: TGCGCCAGCAGCTTGGTTCCCGGTTCCTACAATGAGCAGTTCTTC. Encoded protein: CASSLVPGSYNEQFF.

This clonotype has just a few counts. V is TRBV7-6 and J is TRBJ2-2, with 12 positions matching TRBD2. Losses at the gene ends were 2 bases for V and 4 bases for J; bases not matched to a gene: 5. Germline values: CDR1 SGHVS, CDR2 FNYEAQ. This CDR3 is 17 amino acids long. This chain's CDR3 is CASSLTSGRQSTGELFF. The CDR3 nucleotides are TGTGCCAGCAGCTTAACTAGCGGGAGGCAGAGCACCGGGGAGCTGTTTTTT.

This clonotype was seen repeatedly, ten times or more. The V call is TRBV5-4, the J call TRBJ2-7, with TRBD2 as a possible D gene (7 bases). The CDR3 is 14 residues long. With 0 bases removed from V and 6 bases from J, the gap between germline ends came to 13 bases. From germline, CDR1 is SGHNT and CDR2 YYREEE (reference sequence). In DNA form, the CDR3 reads TGTGCCAGCAGCTTGGATGCGGGGGCGATCGAGCAGTACTTC. This codes for CASSLDAGAIEQYF. The variable domain in full, with the rest retrieved from reference TRBV5-4 and TRBJ2-7, is ETGVTQSPTHLIKTRGQQVTLRCSSQSGHNTVSWYQQALGQGPQFIFQYYREEENGRGNFPPRFSGLQFPNYSSELNVNALELDDSALYLCASSLDAGAIEQYFGPGTRLTVT.

The sample holds many counts of this clonotype. V gene TRBV20-1 combines with J gene TRBJ2-2; possibly TRBD2 for D (5 bases). The CDR3 runs 13 residues. V gave up 0 bases and J gave up 4 bases, with 6 bases separating them. Germline V CDR1 and CDR2: DFQATT, SNEGSKA (reference sequence). The CDR3 DNA is TGCAGTGCTAGAGATGAGGGCACCGGGGAGCTGTTTTTT. Protein sequence: CSARDEGTGELFF.

This clonotype was picked up many times. The rearrangement links TRBV4-2 to TRBJ1-2; TRBD1 matches 8 bases. Germline V lookup: CDR1 LGHNA, CDR2 YNFKEQ. The CDR3 spans 17 residues. The V segment lost 0 bases and the J segment 4 bases; nucleotides outside the gene matches: 10. CDR3: CASSQDYRDRYLYGYTF. The CDR3 DNA is TGTGCCAGCAGCCAAGATTACAGGGACAGGTACCTCTATGGCTACACCTTC.

This clonotype has a count of ten or more. The rearrangement uses TRBV29-1 and TRBJ1-1; the D gene is possibly TRBD1 (6 bases). V was pared by 1 base and J by 5 bases, with 14 bases between. CDR1 and CDR2 from the germline V gene are SQVTM and ANQGSEA. The CDR3 length is 14 residues. CDR3: CSVEAEGGGTEAFF. The CDR3 nucleotides read TGCAGCGTTGAAGCCGAAGGGGGGGGAACTGAAGCTTTCTTT.

This clonotype was seen repeatedly, ten times or more. This chain connects TRBV7-7 to TRBJ2-5; D unresolved. V was clipped by 1 base and J by 4 bases, with 13 bases between them. The CDR3 length is 15 residues. From germline, CDR1 is SSHAT and CDR2 FNYEAQ (reference sequence). The CDR3 loop reads CASSLDGGTLETQYF. CDR3 nucleotides: TGTGCCAGCAGCTTAGACGGCGGTACACTAGAGACCCAGTACTTC.

The chain uses TRBV6-2 or TRBV6-3 and TRBJ1-2; D is ambiguous. CDR3 size: 15 residues. Germline V gives CDR1 MNHEY, CDR2 SVGEGT. V was trimmed by 2 bases and J by 5 bases, leaving 15 bases between them. CDR3 in amino acids: CASSYEPARPYGYTF. The CDR3 nucleotides read TGTGCCAGCAGTTACGAGCCAGCCCGACCTTATGGCTACACCTTC.